This T cell receptor (beta chain) was observed in a study of blood T cell repertoires in COVID-19. The data were produced by immunoSEQ multiplex PCR, yet TCRdb's version contains in-frame clones alone and is incomplete. The top ten hold 6.2% of the sample, which has roughly 200,000 clones, roughly 89% seen once. CDR1 is SGHRS, CDR2 YFSETQ, per germline. Trimming cost V 4 bases and J 0 bases, with 14 bases left between them. The CDR3 runs to 16 residues. The chain combines TRBV5-1 with TRBJ2-1; D is unclear. What was sequenced was peripheral blood. The receptor was derived from a man in his sixties who had recovered from COVID-19. The chain's CDR3 is CASSAQVASSYNEQFF. The CDR3 region has the DNA TGCGCCAGCAGCGCCCAGGTCGCAAGCTCCTACAATGAGCAGTTCTTC.